Presented here are 31 T cell receptor beta chains from one specimen sequenced in a study of CD8 T cells in ankylosing spondylitis. Findings of the study overall: Made up of under ten highly homologous variants, a TCR beta motif appeared characteristic of ankylosing spondylitis blood.

The antigens for these receptors are not known. TCRdb itself ran the 5' RACE reads through MiXCR, one entry per CDR3 protein. The sample has a few hundred thousand distinct CDR3 sequences, 6.5% to 10% seen once. Sequenced: blood, either unsorted or a sorted T cell fraction (not recorded which). The receptors derive from a male donor with ankylosing spondylitis.

This clonotype was detected many times. The V call is TRBV3-1, the J call TRBJ2-3, with 11 bases aligning to TRBD2. The CDR3 is 16 residues long. The germline V gene encodes CDR1 LGHDT and CDR2 YNNKEL (reference sequence). V lost 4 bases, J lost 5 bases, and 8 bases stayed unmatched. CDR3 sequence: CASSPRSGRAIDTQYF. DNA for the CDR3: TGTGCCAGCAGCCCCCGTAGCGGGAGGGCCATAGATACGCAGTATTTT.

The J gene is TRBJ2-1, the V gene TRBV11-1, with D hard to call. The germline V and J ends were trimmed by 5 bases and 11 bases, with 34 bases remaining between them. There are 19 residues in the CDR3. The germline V gene has CDR1 SGHAT and CDR2 FQDESV (reference sequence). The CDR3: CASSPYPDLIRSGRGKQFF. In nucleotides, the CDR3 is TGTGCCAGCAGCCCATACCCCGATCTGATTAGATCCGGTCGAGGTAAGCAGTTCTTC.

This clonotype was recorded many times. This chain joins TRBV5-1 and TRBJ2-1, with TRBD2 matching 8 bases. CDR1 is SGHRS and CDR2 is YFSETQ in the germline V gene. The V and J ends lost 0 bases and 1 base, in that order; junction bases with no gene match: 3. The CDR3 spans 16 residues. CDR3 in DNA: TGCGCCAGCAGCTTGGCGGGAGGGCCGTCCTACAATGAGCAGTTCTTC. It encodes CASSLAGGPSYNEQFF.

In this sample, this clonotype turned up a few times. This chain uses TRBV4-2 with TRBJ2-7; TRBD2 matches 9 bases. This CDR3 contains 19 residues. In germline, CDR1 is LGHNA, CDR2 YNFKEQ. The V gene end was trimmed by 0 bases and the J gene end by 3 bases; junction bases not matched to a gene: 15. This CDR3 is CASSQDMSLAGRGGYEQYF. The CDR3 region has the DNA TGTGCCAGCAGCCAAGATATGAGCCTAGCGGGAAGGGGAGGCTACGAGCAGTACTTC.

In its sample, this clonotype was seen a few times. The CDR3: CASSWGRGGLNTEAFF. For the CDR3, the DNA is TGTGCCAGCAGTTGGGGCCGAGGGGGGCTGAACACTGAAGCTTTCTTT. The chain is built from TRBV6-5 and TRBJ1-1; D might be TRBD1 (6 bases). Germline-derived CDR1 and CDR2 are MNHEY and SVGAGI. This CDR3 has 16 amino acids. V was clipped by 4 bases and J by 0 bases, with 15 bases between them.

This clonotype was seen repeatedly, ten times or more. The rearrangement links TRBV25-1 to TRBJ2-7, with 7 positions matching TRBD1. Germline V gene sequence: CDR1 MGHDK, CDR2 SYGVNS. The CDR3 totals 14 residues. The J segment lost 3 bases and the V segment lost 6 bases, leaving 8 bases of the junction unmatched. In DNA form, the CDR3 reads TGTGCCAGCAGGGAGCCGGGACAGTACTACGAGCAGTACTTC. This sequence encodes CASREPGQYYEQYF.

This clonotype was counted between two and nine times. The CDR3 loop is CASTVPGQPQHF. Here the CDR3 DNA reads TGTGCCAGCACCGTTCCTGGACAGCCCCAGCATTTT. The rearrangement joins TRBV7-9 to TRBJ1-5; D gene unclear. Germline V CDR1 and CDR2: SEHNR, FQNEAQ (reference sequence). CDR3 length: 12 amino acids. V lost 7 bases, J lost 7 bases, and 11 bases lay in between.

The gene calls are TRBV7-9 and TRBJ2-1, with 9 bases lining up with TRBD2. The ends lost 7 bases at V and 3 bases at J; junction bases unmatched: 7. Germline V gene lookup returns CDR1 SEHNR and CDR2 FQNEAQ (reference sequence). The CDR3 length is 15 residues. The CDR3 region is CASNLGLANYNEQFF. The DNA of the CDR3 is TGTGCCAGCAACCTCGGACTAGCGAACTACAATGAGCAGTTCTTC. The full variable domain, in which reference TRBV7-9 and TRBJ2-1 provide the parts outside the CDR3, is DTGVSQNPRHKITKRGQNVTFRCDPISEHNRLYWYRQTLGQGPEFLTYFQNEAQLEKSRLLSDRFSAERPKGSFSTLEIQRTEQGDSAMYLCASNLGLANYNEQFFGPGTRLTVL.

As concerns this clonotype: This may be a read error, as it is one base from a much larger clone. V usage is TRBV6-1 and J usage is TRBJ2-3, with D perhaps TRBD1 (5 bases). CDR1 is MNHNS, CDR2 SASEGT, per germline. This CDR3 contains 16 residues. V was pared by 6 bases and J by 3 bases, with 19 bases between. This chain's CDR3 is CASRVKGRGRTDTQYF. CDR3 DNA sequence: TGTGCCAGCAGGGTCAAGGGGCGCGGAAGGACAGATACGCAGTATTTT.

This clonotype was seen more than once but under ten times. The chain combines TRBV10-3 with TRBJ2-4; no reliable D call. CDR3 length: 12 residues. The germline CDR1 and CDR2 sequences are ENHRY and SYGVKD. V lost 3 bases to trimming and J lost 8 bases, with 8 bases between them. This chain's CDR3 is CAISDLRDIQYF. CDR3 DNA: TGTGCCATCAGTGATTTAAGGGACATTCAGTACTTC.

This clonotype occurred many times. The V gene is TRBV12-3 or TRBV12-4, the J gene TRBJ2-7; D might be TRBD1 or TRBD2, each matching 5 bases. Trimming took off 0 bases at V and 3 bases at J, with 9 bases between the two ends. The CDR3 consists of 14 residues. The CDR3 loop reads CASSLAGTVYEQYF. The CDR3 DNA reads TGTGCCAGCAGTTTAGCGGGGACCGTCTACGAGCAGTACTTC.

V is TRBV10-3 and J is TRBJ2-5; D unclear. The CDR3 covers 11 residues. Germline loops: CDR1 ENHRY, CDR2 SYGVKD. Between the trimmed V and J ends, which lost 2 bases and 5 bases, there was a span of 3 bases. This CDR3 is CAISEGETQYF. For the CDR3, the DNA is TGTGCCATCAGTGAGGGTGAGACCCAGTACTTC.

This clonotype was recorded a few times. This rearrangement joins TRBV28 to TRBJ2-7; D may match TRBD1 or TRBD2 (5 bases each). This CDR3 is 15 amino acids long. Germline V CDR1 and CDR2: MDHEN, SYDVKM. V lost 6 bases to trimming and J lost 5 bases, with 20 bases between them. CDR3 bases: TGTGCCAGCAGCCCTTCCGGGACGGTAAGCGACGAGCAGTACTTC. This codes for CASSPSGTVSDEQYF. The variable domain in full, with the rest retrieved from reference TRBV28 and TRBJ2-7, is DVKVTQSSRYLVKRTGEKVFLECVQDMDHENMFWYRQDPGLGLRLIYFSYDVKMKEKGDIPEGYSVSREKKERFSLILESASTNQTSMYLCASSPSGTVSDEQYFGPGTRLTVT.

Worth noting for this clonotype: In this CDR3 the conserved last residue, phenylalanine or tryptophan, is missing, so a read error is likely. V and J are TRBV5-6 and TRBJ2-1; 7 nucleotides agree with TRBD1. The CDR3 runs to 14 residues. The V gene end was trimmed by 7 bases and the J gene end by 2 bases; junction bases not matched to a gene: 6. The V gene's germline CDR1 is SGHDT and CDR2 YYEEEE. CDR3 nucleotides: TGTGCCAGCCACTCCGGGACAGCCTACAATGAGCAGTTCTAC. The encoded protein is CASHSGTAYNEQFY.

This clonotype was detected only a few times. The genes are TRBV7-2 and TRBJ2-7; possible D gene TRBD1, 6 bases. The CDR3 contains 14 residues. The V and J ends lost 4 bases and 2 bases respectively, with 12 bases between them. The germline CDR1 and CDR2 sequences are SGHTA and FQGNSA. The CDR3 coding sequence is TGTGCCAGCAGCTACGTGAAGGGGGCCTACGAGCAGTACTTC. Encoded protein: CASSYVKGAYEQYF.

V is TRBV6-2 or TRBV6-3 and J is TRBJ2-7; 9 nucleotides line up with TRBD2. Germline assignment: CDR1 MNHEY and CDR2 SVGEGT. Unmatched junction bases numbered 3, after V lost 5 bases and J lost 1 base. The CDR3 runs to 14 residues. The CDR3 region has the DNA TGTGCCAGCAGTGTCACTAGCGGGTCCTACGAGCAGTACTTC. It specifies CASSVTSGSYEQYF.

This clonotype has only a few counts. V and J are TRBV21-1 and TRBJ2-7; TRBD1, the table's D call, lacks a check against the DNA. TRBV21-1 is designated a pseudogene. This CDR3 has 15 residues. This chain's CDR3 is CASTTGTGDVNEQYF. CDR3 nucleotides: TGTGCCAGCACCACCGGGACAGGGGACGTCAACGAGCAGTACTTC.

This clonotype occurred many times. V and J are TRBV13 and TRBJ2-1, with TRBD2 matching over 7 bases. J lost 6 bases, V lost 0 bases, and 2 bases had no gene match. The CDR3 sequence is 14 residues long. The V gene's germline CDR1 is PRHDT and CDR2 FYEKMQ (reference sequence). The CDR3 here is CASSLGGRANEQFF. CDR3 nucleotide sequence: TGTGCCAGCAGCTTAGGAGGGAGGGCCAATGAGCAGTTCTTC.

This clonotype came up many times. The J gene is TRBJ2-2, the V gene TRBV10-3; 9 bases align to TRBD2. Germline V gene lookup returns CDR1 ENHRY and CDR2 SYGVKD. J gave up 0 bases and V 8 bases, and 4 bases lay outside the gene matches. The CDR3 is 15 amino acids. CDR3 nucleotides: TGTGCCATCGCTCCTAGCGGGACGAACACCGGGGAGCTGTTTTTT. Encoded protein: CAIAPSGTNTGELFF.

This chain uses TRBV19 with TRBJ1-2; D might be TRBD1 (5 bases). Trimming pared 5 bases from V and 4 bases from J, leaving 11 bases between. The CDR3 consists of 13 residues. CDR1 is LNHDA and CDR2 is SQIVND in the germline V gene (reference sequence). DNA of the CDR3: TGTGCCAGTAGTCGTCCAGGGCGCTATGGCTACACCTTC. It translates to CASSRPGRYGYTF.

Only a few counts were recorded for this clonotype. The rearrangement links TRBV19 to TRBJ2-7, with TRBD2 identical over 8 bases. The V and J ends lost 0 bases and 2 bases, in that order; junction bases with no gene match: 3. This CDR3 is built from 15 residues. The germline V gene encodes CDR1 LNHDA and CDR2 SQIVND (reference sequence). The CDR3 DNA reads as TGTGCCAGTAGTATAGAAAGCGGGGGAACCTACGAGCAGTACTTC. Translating gives CASSIESGGTYEQYF.

V usage is TRBV7-9 and J usage is TRBJ1-4; D is uncertain. Trimming stripped 5 bases from V and 7 bases from J, with 14 bases between. The germline V gene encodes CDR1 SEHNR and CDR2 FQNEAQ (reference sequence). The CDR3 totals 14 residues. CDR3 residues: CASSLSYGIEKLFF. The DNA of the CDR3 is TGTGCCAGCAGCCTGAGTTACGGCATTGAAAAACTGTTTTTT.

This clonotype came up many times. The chain is built from TRBV6-2 or TRBV6-3 and TRBJ2-7; D remains unclear. The V gene lost 6 bases and the J gene lost 4 bases, with 10 bases spanning the gap. The length of the CDR3 is 12 residues. From germline, CDR1 is MNHEY and CDR2 SVGEGT. The CDR3 DNA sequence: TGTGCCAGCAGCTTACTCGAGTACGAGCAGTACTTC. It yields the protein CASSLLEYEQYF.

In this sample, this clonotype turned up many times. The V gene is TRBV12-3 or TRBV12-4, the J gene TRBJ2-7, with TRBD2 matching over 10 bases. Trimming cost V 6 bases and J 4 bases; bases outside gene matches: 6. This CDR3 region has 14 residues. CDR3 bases: TGTGCCAGCAGATCTAGCGGGAGCGGGTACGAGCAGTACTTC. It yields the protein CASRSSGSGYEQYF.

Many counts were recorded for this clonotype. This sequence joins TRBV12-3 or TRBV12-4 and TRBJ1-2, with D possibly being TRBD1 (5 bases). CDR3 length: 15 residues. Trimming shortened V by 5 bases and J by 3 bases, and 16 bases separated the two germline ends. CDR3 sequence: CASSEPGDGYYGYTF. The CDR3 DNA is TGTGCCAGCAGTGAACCTGGGGACGGATACTATGGCTACACCTTC.

The rearrangement links TRBV11-2 to TRBJ2-5, with 7 bases fitting TRBD2. CDR1 SGHAT and CDR2 FQNNGV come from the germline V gene. With 0 bases clipped from V and 2 bases from J, the junction kept 3 bases outside the gene matches. This CDR3 is 15 amino acids long. CDR3 loop: CASSLEYGGQETQYF. DNA for the CDR3: TGTGCCAGCAGCTTAGAATACGGGGGGCAAGAGACCCAGTACTTC.

This clonotype has a handful of counts. V and J are TRBV11-3 and TRBJ1-4, with D hard to call. The CDR3 sequence is 12 residues long. Germline V gene data show CDR1 as SGHNT and CDR2 as YENEEA. Trimming pared 5 bases from V and 6 bases from J, leaving 7 bases between. The CDR3 loop reads CASSRPDEKLFF. In nucleotides, the CDR3 is TGTGCCAGCAGCCGACCGGATGAAAAACTGTTTTTT.

This clonotype was found many times. The chain couples TRBV5-5 to TRBJ2-7; D not certain. The CDR3 contains 15 residues. V was pared by 4 bases and J by 3 bases, with 17 bases between. Germline CDR1 is SGHKS and CDR2 is YYEKEE (reference sequence). The CDR3 spells CASSTTDLNNYEQYF. The CDR3 region has the DNA TGTGCCAGCAGCACTACAGACCTTAACAACTACGAGCAGTACTTC. The entire variable domain, with the rest obtained from reference TRBV5-5 and TRBJ2-7, is as follows: DAGVTQSPTHLIKTRGQQVTLRCSPISGHKSVSWYQQVLGQGPQFIFQYYEKEERGRGNFPDRFSARQFPNYSSELNVNALLLGDSALYLCASSTTDLNNYEQYFGPGTRLTVT.

The V gene is TRBV20-1, the J gene TRBJ2-3; D may be TRBD2 (6 bases). V was shortened by 6 bases and J by 5 bases, with 15 bases between the two germline ends. CDR3 length: 13 residues. CDR1 DFQATT and CDR2 SNEGSKA come from the germline V gene (reference sequence). In nucleotides, the CDR3 is TGCAGTGCAATTCTTGTCGGGAGAGATACGCAGTATTTT. Its protein product is CSAILVGRDTQYF.

This clonotype was found a few times. The V call is TRBV28, the J call TRBJ2-3; D may be TRBD2 (6 bases). CDR1 is MDHEN and CDR2 is SYDVKM in the germline V gene. V was shortened by 4 bases and J by 5 bases, with 10 bases between the two germline ends. The CDR3 extends over 13 amino acids. The CDR3 loop is CASSSNSGDTQYF. The CDR3 DNA is TGTGCCAGCAGTTCGAATAGCGGAGATACGCAGTATTTT.

This clonotype was recorded at least ten times. The V and J genes are TRBV29-1 and TRBJ2-1, with TRBD2 matching over 9 bases. The CDR3 is 15 residues long. Losses at the gene ends were 7 bases for V and 3 bases for J; bases not matched to a gene: 10. Germline-derived CDR1 and CDR2 are SQVTM and ANQGSEA. In DNA form, the CDR3 reads TGCAGCGCTGATGGGACTAGCTTTAGCTACAATGAGCAGTTCTTC. Its translation: CSADGTSFSYNEQFF.